This T cell receptor beta chain was sequenced during a study of beta chain features in type 1 diabetes. Findings of the study overall: Type 1 diabetes patients had TCRB CDR3s that were shorter (moderately but significantly so) in all four CD4+ subsets.

From germline, CDR1 is MNHNS and CDR2 SASEGT. The CDR3 sequence is 13 residues long. Trimming cost V 6 bases and J 3 bases, with 8 bases left between them. Reverse transcription of all isolated RNA meant that expressed TCRB transcripts were sequenced. Produced via immunoSEQ multiplex PCR; TCRdb's table is partial and in-frame only. The table shows 150,000 to 170,000 clones, with around 8% occurring only once. In regard to this clone: What it binds is not known.

Via CD45RO/CCR7/CD25/CD127/CD95/CD27, cells of the CD4+ naive, central memory, regulatory and stem cell-like memory subsets were sorted. The chain links TRBV6-1 to TRBJ1-4; TRBD1 is a possible D gene (6 bases). The TCR originated in a young man in good health. The sequenced sample consisted of central memory CD4+ T cells from blood. CDR3 bases: TGTGCCAGCAGACAGGGACCTAATGAAAAACTGTTTTTT. Translation gives CASRQGPNEKLFF.